This TCR beta chain was captured by sequencing in a study of blood T cells in healthy people across ages. Overall study results and limits: The percentage of naive T cells correlated strongly with TCR beta diversity.

The CDR3 runs to 14 residues. V shed 4 bases and J shed 7 bases, with 17 bases lying between them. Germline values: CDR1 SGHTA, CDR2 FQGNSA. As for this clonotype: What it binds is unknown.

The authors ran a second PCR of about 6 to 11 cycles using a sample-barcoded 5' primer and a J-beta primer mix. In TCRdb, the 5' RACE reads were re-called with MiXCR into one record per CDR3 protein. The repertoire includes about 830,000 distinct CDR3 sequences, 55% to 70% of them detected once, and 20% to 25% sits in the top ten. This TCR came from a man between 25 and 39 years old in good health. This chain connects TRBV7-2 to TRBJ2-7; D might be TRBD2 (5 bases). The sample consisted of blood. The CDR3 loop is CASSSNAGGPEQYF. CDR3 nucleotides: TGTGCCAGCAGCTCGAATGCCGGAGGCCCTGAGCAGTACTTC.